This T cell receptor beta chain emerged from a study of OX40 agonist ivuxolimab in advanced cancers. Regarding the study as a whole: Antigens targeted by the expanded peripheral T cells were not determined.

The method was immunoSEQ multiplex PCR; TCRdb's version includes in-frame clones alone and lacks a portion of them. Of some 86,000 clones listed, roughly 91% are singletons. As concerns this clone: What it binds is not known.

The CDR3 is 15 amino acids. V lost 1 base to trimming and J lost 1 base; unmatched junction nucleotides: 3. Germline V gene data show CDR1 as SGHVS and CDR2 as FNYEAQ. The specimen comprised CD4+ or CD8+ T cells sorted from blood, sampled in a trial of the OX40 agonist ivuxolimab. The V call is TRBV7-6, the J call TRBJ2-5; TRBD2 aligns across 7 bases. The receptor's source is an adult with an advanced solid tumor such as melanoma, head and neck, liver or kidney cancer. CDR3 region: CASSLGWGGQETQYF. CDR3 coding DNA: TGTGCCAGCAGCTTAGGGTGGGGGGGCCAAGAGACCCAGTACTTC.